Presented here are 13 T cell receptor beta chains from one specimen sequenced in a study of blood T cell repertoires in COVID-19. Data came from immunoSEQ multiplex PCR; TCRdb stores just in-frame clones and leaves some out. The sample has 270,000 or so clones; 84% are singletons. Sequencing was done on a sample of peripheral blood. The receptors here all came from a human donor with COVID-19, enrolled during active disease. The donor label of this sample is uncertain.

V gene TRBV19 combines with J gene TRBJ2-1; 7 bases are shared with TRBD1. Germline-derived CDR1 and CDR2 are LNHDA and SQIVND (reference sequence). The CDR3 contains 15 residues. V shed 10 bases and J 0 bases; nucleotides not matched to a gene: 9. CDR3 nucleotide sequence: TGTGCCACCGAAAGACAGGGCAGCTCCTACAATGAGCAGTTCTTC. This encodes CATERQGSSYNEQFF.

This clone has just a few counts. CDR3 in amino acids: CAISEGLNRGEGNTIYF. Written as DNA, the CDR3 is TGTGCCATCAGCGAGGGTTTGAACAGGGGCGAAGGAAACACCATATATTTT. This chain joins TRBV10-3 and TRBJ1-3; 7 nucleotides line up with TRBD1. Germline V gene lookup returns CDR1 ENHRY and CDR2 SYGVKD. The J segment lost 4 bases and the V segment lost 6 bases, leaving 15 bases of the junction unmatched. The CDR3 length is 17 residues.

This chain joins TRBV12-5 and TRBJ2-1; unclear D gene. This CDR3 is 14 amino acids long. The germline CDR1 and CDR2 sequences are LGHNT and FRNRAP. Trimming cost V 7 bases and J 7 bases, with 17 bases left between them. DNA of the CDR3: TGTGCTAGTGCCCTGAGAGCACAGAGTAATGAGCAGTTCTTC. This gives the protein CASALRAQSNEQFF. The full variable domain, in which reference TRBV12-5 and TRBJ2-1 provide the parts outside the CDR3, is DARVTQTPRHKVTEMGQEVTMRCQPILGHNTVFWYRQTMMQGLELLAYFRNRAPLDDSGMPKDRFSAEMPDATLATLKIQPSEPRDSAVYFCASALRAQSNEQFFGPGTRLTVL.

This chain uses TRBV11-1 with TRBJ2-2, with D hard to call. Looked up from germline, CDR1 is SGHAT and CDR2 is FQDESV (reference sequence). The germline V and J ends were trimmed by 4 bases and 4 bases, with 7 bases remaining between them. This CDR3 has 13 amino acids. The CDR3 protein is CASSSLSTGELFF. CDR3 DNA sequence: TGTGCCAGCAGCTCCTTGAGCACCGGGGAGCTGTTTTTT. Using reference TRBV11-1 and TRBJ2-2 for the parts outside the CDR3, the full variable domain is EAEVAQSPRYKITEKSQAVAFWCDPISGHATLYWYRQILGQGPELLVQFQDESVVDDSQLPKDRFSAERLKGVDSTLKIQPAELGDSAMYLCASSSLSTGELFFGEGSRLTVL.

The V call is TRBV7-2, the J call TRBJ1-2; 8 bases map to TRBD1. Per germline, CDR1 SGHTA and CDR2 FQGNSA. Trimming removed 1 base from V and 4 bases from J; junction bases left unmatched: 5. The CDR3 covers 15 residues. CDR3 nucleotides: TGTGCCAGCAGCTTAGGGGGCCAGGGGGCCTATGGCTACACCTTC. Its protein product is CASSLGGQGAYGYTF.

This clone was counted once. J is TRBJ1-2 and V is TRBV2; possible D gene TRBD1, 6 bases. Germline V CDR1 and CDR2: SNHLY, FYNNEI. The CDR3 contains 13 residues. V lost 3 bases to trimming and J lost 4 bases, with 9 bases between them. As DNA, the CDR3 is TGTGCCAGCAGTGACAGGGGTGGCTATGGCTACACCTTC. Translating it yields CASSDRGGYGYTF.

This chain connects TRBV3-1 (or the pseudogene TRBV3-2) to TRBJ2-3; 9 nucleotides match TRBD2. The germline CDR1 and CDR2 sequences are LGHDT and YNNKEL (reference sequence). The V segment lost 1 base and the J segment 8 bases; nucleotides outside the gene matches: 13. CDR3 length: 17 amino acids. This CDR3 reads CASSQAPTGREGSTQYF. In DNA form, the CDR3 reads TGTGCCAGCAGCCAAGCCCCTACTGGGCGGGAGGGGAGTACGCAGTATTTT.

In DNA form, the CDR3 reads TGCAGTGCTAGTTGGGCCATAGCGGCCCCCGAGACCCAGTACTTC. Its protein is CSASWAIAAPETQYF. The chain recombines TRBV20-1 with TRBJ2-5, with D perhaps TRBD2 (6 bases). V was cut by 3 bases and J by 5 bases, with 19 bases left in between. CDR3 length: 15 residues. Looked up from germline, CDR1 is DFQATT and CDR2 is SNEGSKA (reference sequence).

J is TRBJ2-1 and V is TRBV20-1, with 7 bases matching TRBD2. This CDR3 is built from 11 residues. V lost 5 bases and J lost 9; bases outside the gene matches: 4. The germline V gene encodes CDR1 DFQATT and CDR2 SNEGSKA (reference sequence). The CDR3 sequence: CSARTRSEQFF. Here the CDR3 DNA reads TGCAGTGCTCGGACTAGGTCTGAGCAGTTCTTC.

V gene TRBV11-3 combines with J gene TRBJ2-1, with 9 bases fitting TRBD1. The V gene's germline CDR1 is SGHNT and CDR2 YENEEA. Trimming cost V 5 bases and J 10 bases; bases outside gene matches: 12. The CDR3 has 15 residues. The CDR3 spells CASSAGTGHFREQFF. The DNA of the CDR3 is TGTGCCAGCAGCGCTGGGACAGGGCATTTTCGCGAGCAGTTCTTC.

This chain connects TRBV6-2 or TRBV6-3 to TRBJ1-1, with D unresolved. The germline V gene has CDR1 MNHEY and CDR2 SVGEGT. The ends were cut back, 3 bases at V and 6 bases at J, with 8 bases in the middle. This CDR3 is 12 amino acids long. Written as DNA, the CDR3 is TGTGCCAGCAGTTATGGTCGCGCTGAAGCTTTCTTT. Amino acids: CASSYGRAEAFF.

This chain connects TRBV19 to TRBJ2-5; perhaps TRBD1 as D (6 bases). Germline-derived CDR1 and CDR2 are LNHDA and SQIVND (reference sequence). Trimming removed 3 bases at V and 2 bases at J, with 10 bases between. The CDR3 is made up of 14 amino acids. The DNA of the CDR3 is TGTGCCAGTAGTATTGAGGACAGACAAGAGACCCAGTACTTC. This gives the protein CASSIEDRQETQYF.

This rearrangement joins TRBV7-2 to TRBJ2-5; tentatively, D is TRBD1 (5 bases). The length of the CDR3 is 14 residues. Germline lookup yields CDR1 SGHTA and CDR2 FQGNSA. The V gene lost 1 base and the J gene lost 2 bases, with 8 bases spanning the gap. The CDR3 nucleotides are TGTGCCAGCAGCTTAGGCAGGGATCAAGAGACCCAGTACTTC. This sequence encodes CASSLGRDQETQYF.